Listed here are 32 T cell receptor beta chains from one sample, sequenced in a study of beta chain features in type 1 diabetes. Expressed TCRB transcripts were sequenced, since all the RNA that had been isolated was reverse transcribed. Repertoires were generated with immunoSEQ multiplex PCR, while TCRdb's copy carries only in-frame clones and drops some. In the table there are about 270,000 clones, approximately 15% of which are singletons. The antigens of these receptors remain unknown. General study results and limits: Moderate but significant shortening of TCRB CDR3s was recorded in all four CD4+ subsets from Type 1 diabetes patients.

Material: naive CD4+ T cells from blood. These receptor sequences come from a man under 40 with type 1 diabetes.

This sequence joins TRBV5-4 and TRBJ2-4; 10 positions agree with TRBD1. V was pared by 4 bases and J by 2 bases, with 6 bases of the junction left unmatched. The CDR3 runs to 16 residues. Germline V gene lookup returns CDR1 SGHNT and CDR2 YYREEE (reference sequence). The CDR3 DNA reads as TGTGCCAGCAGCGGCGGGACAGGGGTGTCCAAAAACATTCAGTACTTC. Encoded protein: CASSGGTGVSKNIQYF.

This clone appeared a few times. The chain links TRBV9 to TRBJ2-7, with D perhaps matching TRBD2 (5 bases). This CDR3 has 13 residues. V dropped 4 bases and J dropped 4 bases, with 12 bases sitting between them. Germline V gene sequence: CDR1 SGDLS, CDR2 YYNGEE. CDR3 DNA: TGTGCCAGCAGCCCCCGGACTGGATACGAGCAGTACTTC. Translation gives CASSPRTGYEQYF.

CDR3 protein: CASSIQAGVPYNEQFF. CDR3 bases: TGTGCCAGCAGCATACAAGCGGGAGTTCCCTACAATGAGCAGTTCTTC. V and J are TRBV9 and TRBJ2-1; TRBD2 agrees at 8 bases. Germline V lookup: CDR1 SGDLS, CDR2 YYNGEE. CDR3 length: 16 amino acids. The J segment lost 2 bases and the V segment lost 4 bases, leaving 8 bases of the junction unmatched.

There are a few counts of this clone. The gene calls are TRBV5-1 and TRBJ1-3; weak D call: TRBD1 (6 bases). The CDR3 spans 14 residues. Trimming shortened V by 3 bases and J by 1 base, and 8 bases separated the two germline ends. CDR1 is SGHRS and CDR2 is YFSETQ in the germline V gene. CDR3 in amino acids: CASSSGQSGNTIYF. Here the CDR3 DNA reads TGCGCCAGCAGCTCTGGACAGTCTGGAAACACCATATATTTT.

This clone has only a few counts. This rearrangement joins TRBV15 to TRBJ2-1; 16 bases map to TRBD2. The V and J ends lost 1 base and 8 bases, in that order; junction bases with no gene match: 2. This CDR3 is built from 16 residues. Per the germline V gene, CDR1 is LNHNV and CDR2 is YYDKDF (reference sequence). This chain's CDR3 is CATSRGGLAGGDEQFF. The CDR3 coding sequence is TGTGCCACCAGCAGAGGGGGACTAGCGGGAGGGGATGAGCAGTTCTTC.

The chain links TRBV2 to TRBJ2-7; possibly TRBD1 for D (6 bases). The CDR3 runs 15 residues. Germline CDR1 and CDR2: SNHLY and FYNNEI. Trimming left V 5 bases short and J 5 bases short, with 19 bases between. CDR3 sequence reads: CASSIIQGGRDEQYF. Here the CDR3 DNA reads TGTGCCAGCAGTATAATACAGGGTGGGAGAGACGAGCAGTACTTC.

This clone was detected a few times. The sample contains more than one DNA sequence encoding this CDR3. The V call is TRBV5-4, the J call TRBJ2-5; tentatively, D is TRBD1 (6 bases). The CDR3 covers 14 residues. Germline V lookup: CDR1 SGHNT, CDR2 YYREEE (reference sequence). The ends were cut back, 5 bases at V and 2 bases at J, with 13 bases in the middle. The DNA of the CDR3 is TGTGCCAGCAGTCTAACAGGGAATCAAGAGACCCAGTACTTC. Amino acids: CASSLTGNQETQYF.

A few counts support this clone. The gene calls are TRBV7-3 and TRBJ2-2, with D unresolved. Trimming left V 1 base short and J 2 bases short, with 5 bases between. Germline V lookup: CDR1 SGHTA, CDR2 FQGTGA. The CDR3 loop spans 14 amino acids. The CDR3 protein is CASSLSRNTGELFF. Here the CDR3 DNA reads TGTGCCAGCAGCTTAAGCAGAAACACCGGGGAGCTGTTTTTT.

J is TRBJ2-7 and V is TRBV7-2; TRBD1 matches at 7 bases. V dropped 1 base and J dropped 6; count of bases not matched to a gene: 6. This CDR3 has 14 amino acids. Germline CDR1 SGHTA, CDR2 FQGNSA. The CDR3 protein is CASSLEGGGGEQYF. CDR3 sequence (DNA): TGTGCCAGCAGCTTAGAAGGGGGCGGAGGCGAGCAGTACTTC.

This clone was detected ten times or more. This sequence joins TRBV29-1 and TRBJ2-6; 7 bases are shared with TRBD1. Germline assignment: CDR1 SQVTM and CDR2 ANQGSEA. The length of the CDR3 is 13 residues. The J segment lost 13 bases and the V segment lost 3 bases, leaving 9 bases of the junction unmatched. Here the CDR3 DNA reads TGCAGCGTTGATATTGGGGACAGTAAGGTCCTGACTTTC. Translation gives CSVDIGDSKVLTF.

V is TRBV5-1 and J is TRBJ2-7; TRBD2 might be the D (5 bases). The CDR3 loop spans 13 amino acids. Trimming cost V 0 bases and J 5 bases, with 9 bases left between them. Looked up from germline, CDR1 is SGHRS and CDR2 is YFSETQ. The CDR3 sequence: CASSLGLRDEQYF. The CDR3 coding sequence is TGCGCCAGCAGCTTGGGATTGCGGGACGAGCAGTACTTC. Full variable domain (rest looked up from reference TRBV5-1 and TRBJ2-7): KAGVTQTPRYLIKTRGQQVTLSCSPISGHRSVSWYQQTPGQGLQFLFEYFSETQRNKGNFPGRFSGRQFSNSRSEMNVSTLELGDSALYLCASSLGLRDEQYFGPGTRLTVT.

This chain connects TRBV18 to TRBJ2-1; 14 nucleotides align to TRBD2. Trimming took 3 bases from V and 15 from J; bases not matched to a gene: 10. CDR1 and CDR2 from the germline V gene are KGHSH and LQKENI. The CDR3 covers 15 residues. CDR3 sequence (DNA): TGTGCCAGCTCACCGGGGACTAGCGGGAGTTTTGGACTGTTCTTC. Residues: CASSPGTSGSFGLFF.

This clone occurred a few times. The genes are TRBV28 and TRBJ2-2, with TRBD1 matching over 7 bases. Germline V gene data show CDR1 as MDHEN and CDR2 as SYDVKM. There are 13 residues in the CDR3. Trimming removed 8 bases from V and 3 bases from J; junction bases left unmatched: 3. For the CDR3, the DNA is TGTGCCAGCTCCGGACAGGACACCGGGGAGCTGTTTTTT. Translated: CASSGQDTGELFF.

This clone was counted ten times or more. CDR3 region: CSVATASYNEQFF. In DNA form, the CDR3 reads TGCAGCGTTGCCACTGCCTCCTACAATGAGCAGTTCTTC. The V and J genes are TRBV29-1 and TRBJ2-1; no clear D gene. Germline V lookup: CDR1 SQVTM, CDR2 ANQGSEA. V was shortened by 4 bases and J by 0 bases, with 7 bases between the two germline ends. This CDR3 is 13 amino acids long.

The V gene is TRBV25-1, the J gene TRBJ1-4; D remains ambiguous. The CDR3 runs 17 residues. Germline CDR1 is MGHDK and CDR2 is SYGVNS. V lost 1 base and J lost 5, with 17 bases in between. CDR3 in DNA: TGTGCCAGCAGTGAATTTTCGGCGGCAGCACGCAATGAAAAACTGTTTTTT. Translated, it gives CASSEFSAAARNEKLFF.

This clone has a handful of counts. The genes are TRBV10-3 and TRBJ1-2, with D unresolved. In germline, CDR1 is ENHRY, CDR2 SYGVKD. The CDR3 is made up of 14 amino acids. The germline V and J ends were trimmed by 2 bases and 6 bases, with 13 bases remaining between them. This chain's CDR3 is CAISEGSRRDGYTF. In DNA form, the CDR3 reads TGTGCCATCAGTGAGGGGAGTCGCAGAGATGGCTACACCTTC.

Only a few counts were recorded for this clone. The V call is TRBV15, the J call TRBJ1-4; 7 bases match TRBD1. The germline V gene has CDR1 LNHNV and CDR2 YYDKDF (reference sequence). V lost 4 bases, J lost 1 base, and 3 bases stayed unmatched. This CDR3 contains 15 residues. CDR3 nucleotides: TGTGCCACCAGCACTAACAGGGGAACTAATGAAAAACTGTTTTTT. Protein sequence: CATSTNRGTNEKLFF.

Concerning this clone: The junction does not match germline at one end; this may be a read error. This chain uses TRBV28 with TRBJ2-7; TRBD2 agrees at 8 bases. The CDR3 runs to 14 residues. Germline V gene data show CDR1 as MDHEN and CDR2 as SYDVKM. DNA for the CDR3: TGTGCCAGCAGTCCGACTAGCGTTCTCTACGAGCGGTACTTC. Its translation: CASSPTSVLYERYF.

This clone has more than one count but fewer than ten. The chain couples TRBV21-1 to TRBJ2-1; the table's D call TRBD2 went unverified against the DNA. TRBV21-1 is listed as a pseudogene. The CDR3 runs to 17 residues. The DNA of the CDR3 is TGTGCCAGCAGCAAGCGACTAGCGGGAGACTCCTACAATGAGCAGTTCTTC. Translating it yields CASSKRLAGDSYNEQFF.

The gene calls are TRBV6-5 and TRBJ2-1; 7 nucleotides align to TRBD1. Trimming took 6 bases from V and 9 from J; bases not matched to a gene: 8. Looked up from germline, CDR1 is MNHEY and CDR2 is SVGAGI. The CDR3 loop spans 13 amino acids. CDR3 region: CASSRGQLSEQFF. For the CDR3, the DNA is TGTGCCAGCAGCCGGGGACAGCTGAGTGAGCAGTTCTTC.

This clone was detected a few times. This sequence joins TRBV30 and TRBJ1-5; TRBD1 agrees at 12 bases. J gave up 8 bases and V 0 bases, and 2 bases lay outside the gene matches. The CDR3 is 14 amino acids. Germline V gene sequence: CDR1 GTSNPN, CDR2 SVGIG (reference sequence). Written as DNA, the CDR3 is TGTGCCTGGAGTGTGGGGACAGGGGGCAAGCCCCAGCATTTT. Its protein is CAWSVGTGGKPQHF.

The J gene is TRBJ2-7, the V gene TRBV28; D ambiguous. The germline V gene has CDR1 MDHEN and CDR2 SYDVKM. The CDR3 sequence is 12 residues long. Deletions cut 2 bases from V and 4 bases from J, with 6 bases between. The CDR3 DNA follows: TGTGCCAGCAGTTTACAGGATTACGAGCAGTACTTC. Encoded protein: CASSLQDYEQYF.

The J gene is TRBJ1-1, the V gene TRBV2, with 8 bases fitting TRBD1. V lost 6 bases to trimming and J lost 4 bases; unmatched junction nucleotides: 7. There are 14 residues in the CDR3. Germline loops: CDR1 SNHLY, CDR2 FYNNEI. CDR3 in amino acids: CASSSWTGSTEAFF. In nucleotides, the CDR3 is TGTGCCAGCAGCTCCTGGACAGGGTCCACTGAAGCTTTCTTT.

This clone was picked up a small number of times. This chain uses TRBV28 with TRBJ1-2, with a possible D match to TRBD1 (5 bases). The CDR3 sequence is 14 residues long. V was shortened by 6 bases and J by 4 bases, with 15 bases between the two germline ends. Germline V gives CDR1 MDHEN, CDR2 SYDVKM. The CDR3 loop reads CASRTALDIYGYTF. The CDR3 DNA is TGTGCCAGCAGGACCGCGTTGGACATCTATGGCTACACCTTC.

This chain links TRBV6-5 with TRBJ2-1, with a tentative D call TRBD1 (6 bases). Germline V gene data show CDR1 as MNHEY and CDR2 as SVGAGI. This CDR3 has 14 amino acids. The germline V and J ends were trimmed by 6 bases and 9 bases, with 18 bases remaining between them. The CDR3 spells CASSQDRRRTEQFF. CDR3 DNA: TGTGCCAGCAGCCAAGACAGGAGACGGACTGAGCAGTTCTTC.

The J gene is TRBJ1-2, the V gene TRBV4-2; D remains ambiguous. Germline loops: CDR1 LGHNA, CDR2 YNFKEQ. Trimming stripped 3 bases from V and 3 bases from J, with 11 bases between. The CDR3 loop spans 14 amino acids. Here the CDR3 DNA reads TGTGCCAGCAGCCAGGGGTTCGGGGACTATGGCTACACCTTC. It is translated as CASSQGFGDYGYTF.

V gene TRBV30 combines with J gene TRBJ1-1, with D possibly being TRBD1 (5 bases). The CDR3 has 10 residues. V lost 1 base and J lost 10, with 7 bases in between. The germline gives CDR1 GTSNPN, CDR2 SVGIG (reference sequence). The CDR3 DNA reads as TGTGCCTGGAGTGCAGGGATAGCTTTCTTT. Protein product: CAWSAGIAFF.

This clone has just a few counts. The rearrangement links TRBV30 to TRBJ1-1; the D gene is possibly TRBD1 (5 bases). The CDR3 spans 12 residues. The germline V gene encodes CDR1 GTSNPN and CDR2 SVGIG (reference sequence). Deletions cut 4 bases from V and 1 base from J, with 7 bases between. The CDR3 DNA is TGTGCCTGGAATACAGGGAACACTGAAGCTTTCTTT. The encoded protein is CAWNTGNTEAFF.

This clone has only a few counts. The chain combines TRBV4-3 with TRBJ1-1, with D tentatively TRBD1 (5 bases). Germline V gene sequence: CDR1 LGHNA, CDR2 YSLEER. This CDR3 comprises 16 residues. V was trimmed by 0 bases and J by 3 bases, leaving 14 bases between them. CDR3 nucleotide sequence: TGCGCCAGCAGCCAAGACCCGGGGGGACGGGACACTGAAGCTTTCTTT. This translates into CASSQDPGGRDTEAFF.

The chain is built from TRBV6-1 and TRBJ2-5; TRBD2 agrees at 7 bases. This CDR3 region has 13 residues. Trimming took 7 bases from V and 8 from J; bases not matched to a gene: 10. CDR1 is MNHNS, CDR2 SASEGT, per germline. CDR3 nucleotide sequence: TGTGCCAGCACCCTAGGACTAGAAGGAACCCAGTACTTC. Its translation: CASTLGLEGTQYF.

This clone was counted a few times. The V and J genes are TRBV9 and TRBJ2-4, with no clear D. CDR1 SGDLS and CDR2 YYNGEE come from the germline V gene. The CDR3 length is 16 residues. V was pared by 0 bases and J by 0 bases, with 10 bases between. CDR3 sequence: CASSVDLGLAKNIQYF. DNA for the CDR3: TGTGCCAGCAGCGTAGATCTAGGTCTAGCCAAAAACATTCAGTACTTC. Together with reference TRBV9 and TRBJ2-4, the CDR3 gives the full variable domain: DSGVTQTPKHLITATGQRVTLRCSPRSGDLSVYWYQQSLDQGLQFLIQYYNGEERAKGNILERFSAQQFPDLHSELNLSSLELGDSALYFCASSVDLGLAKNIQYFGAGTRLSVL.

Comment on this clone: Its ends do not fully match the called genes, so a read error is possible. The chain has TRBV4-3 and TRBJ2-1; TRBD1 matches 9 bases. Germline-derived CDR1 and CDR2 are LGHNA and YSLEER. CDR3 size: 14 residues. The CDR3 region is CASSQVHPGDRVLF. CDR3 DNA sequence: TGCGCCAGCAGCCAAGTCCACCCCGGGGACAGGGTCCTCTTC.